This T cell receptor (beta chain) emerged from a study of metastatic and nonmetastatic thyroid tumors. Overall study context: Comparative analysis of repertoires was undertaken across blood and tumor or nodule tissue obtained from malignant and benign thyroid patients.

Thyroid surgery was performed in patients who had received no treatment beforehand. With 2 bases removed from V and 5 bases from J, the gap between germline ends came to 12 bases. Per germline, CDR1 MDHEN and CDR2 SYDVKM. This CDR3 has 14 amino acids. TCRdb reassembled clones from the PCR reads with MiXCR. The top ten clones hold less than 11% of a sample with about 20,000 clones, approximately 15% of them seen once. Turning to this clone: What it binds is not known.

Notes on the study in general: Across blood and tumor, TCR beta diversity in malignant thyroid tumors was reportedly significantly higher than in benign nodules.

This chain joins TRBV28 and TRBJ1-1, with D possibly matching TRBD1 (6 bases). This TCR came from a female donor with papillary thyroid cancer or a benign thyroid nodule (not recorded which). Some clones in this sample may be carry-over from other donors' samples. Sequencing was performed on tumor tissue. The CDR3 region has the DNA TGTGCCAGCAGTTTACCCGGGGGCAAGACTGAAGCTTTCTTT. Residues: CASSLPGGKTEAFF.